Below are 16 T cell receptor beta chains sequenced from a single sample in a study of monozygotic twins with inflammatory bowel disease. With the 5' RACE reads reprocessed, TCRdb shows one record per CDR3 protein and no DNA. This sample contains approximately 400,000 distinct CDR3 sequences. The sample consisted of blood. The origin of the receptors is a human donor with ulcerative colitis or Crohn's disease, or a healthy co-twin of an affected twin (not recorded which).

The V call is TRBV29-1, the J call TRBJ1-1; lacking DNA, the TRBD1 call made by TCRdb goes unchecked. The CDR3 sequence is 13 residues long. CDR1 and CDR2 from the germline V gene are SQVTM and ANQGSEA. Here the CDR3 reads CSVAQTVQTEAFF.

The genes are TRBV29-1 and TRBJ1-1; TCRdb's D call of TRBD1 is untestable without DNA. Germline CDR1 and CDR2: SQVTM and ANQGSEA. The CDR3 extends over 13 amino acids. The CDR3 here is CSVVGQGHGEAFF.

CDR3 region: CASSRDRVNGYTF. The chain combines TRBV14 with TRBJ1-2; there is no DNA to check the TCRdb D call of TRBD1. Per the germline V gene, CDR1 is SGHDN and CDR2 is FVKESK. CDR3 length: 13 amino acids.

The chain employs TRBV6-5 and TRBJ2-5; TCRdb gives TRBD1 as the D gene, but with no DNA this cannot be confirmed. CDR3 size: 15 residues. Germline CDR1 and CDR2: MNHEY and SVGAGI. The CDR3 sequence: CASSLGQGRRETQYF.

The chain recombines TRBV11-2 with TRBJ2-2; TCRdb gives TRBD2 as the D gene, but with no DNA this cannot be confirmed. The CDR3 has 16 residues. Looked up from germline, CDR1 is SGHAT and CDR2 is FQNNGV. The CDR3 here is CASSPGLRQSTGELFF.

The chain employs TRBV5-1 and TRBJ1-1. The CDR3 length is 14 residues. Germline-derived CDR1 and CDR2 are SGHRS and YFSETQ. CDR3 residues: CASSLDGMNTEAFF. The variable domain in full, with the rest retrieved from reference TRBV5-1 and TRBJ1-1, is KAGVTQTPRYLIKTRGQQVTLSCSPISGHRSVSWYQQTPGQGLQFLFEYFSETQRNKGNFPGRFSGRQFSNSRSEMNVSTLELGDSALYLCASSLDGMNTEAFFGQGTRLTVV.

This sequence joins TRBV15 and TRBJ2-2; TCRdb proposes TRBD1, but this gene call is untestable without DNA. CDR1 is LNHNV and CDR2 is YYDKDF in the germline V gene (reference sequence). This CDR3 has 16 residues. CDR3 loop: CATSGTGGAGTGELFF.

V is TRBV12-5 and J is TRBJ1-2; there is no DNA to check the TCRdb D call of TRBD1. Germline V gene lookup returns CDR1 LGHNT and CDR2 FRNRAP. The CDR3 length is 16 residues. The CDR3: CASGLRAGSVIYGYTF.

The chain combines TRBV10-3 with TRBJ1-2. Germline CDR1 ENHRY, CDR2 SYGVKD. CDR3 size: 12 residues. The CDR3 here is CAISGTGHGYTF.

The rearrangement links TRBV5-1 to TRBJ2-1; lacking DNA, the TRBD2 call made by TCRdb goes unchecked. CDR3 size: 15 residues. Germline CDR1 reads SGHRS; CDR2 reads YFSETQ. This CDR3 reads CASSPRELPYNEQFF.

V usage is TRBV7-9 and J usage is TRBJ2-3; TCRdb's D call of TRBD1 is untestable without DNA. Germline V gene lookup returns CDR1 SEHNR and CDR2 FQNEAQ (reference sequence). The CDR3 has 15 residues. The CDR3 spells CASSLDRGREDTQYF.

CDR3 loop: CASSLGTSGRNEQFF. The chain combines TRBV7-2 with TRBJ2-1; no DNA is available, so the TRBD2 call from TCRdb remains unchecked. This CDR3 comprises 15 residues. From germline, CDR1 is SGHTA and CDR2 FQGNSA.

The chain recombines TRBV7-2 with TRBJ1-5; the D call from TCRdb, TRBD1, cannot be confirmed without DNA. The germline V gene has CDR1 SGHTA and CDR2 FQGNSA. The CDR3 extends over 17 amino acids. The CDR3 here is CASSLVPEGLGNQPQHF.

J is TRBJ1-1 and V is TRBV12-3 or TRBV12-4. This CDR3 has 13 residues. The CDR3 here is CASSPSPNTEAFF.

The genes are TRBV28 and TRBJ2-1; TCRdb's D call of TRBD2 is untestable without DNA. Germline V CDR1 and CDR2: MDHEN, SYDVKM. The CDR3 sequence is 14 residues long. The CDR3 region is CASSLGGRASEQFF. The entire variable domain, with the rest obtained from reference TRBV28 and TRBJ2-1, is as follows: DVKVTQSSRYLVKRTGEKVFLECVQDMDHENMFWYRQDPGLGLRLIYFSYDVKMKEKGDIPEGYSVSREKKERFSLILESASTNQTSMYLCASSLGGRASEQFFGPGTRLTVL.

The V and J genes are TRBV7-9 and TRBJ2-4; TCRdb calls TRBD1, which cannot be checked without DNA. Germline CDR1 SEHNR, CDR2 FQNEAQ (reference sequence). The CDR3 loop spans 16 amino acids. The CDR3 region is CASSERQGIAKNIQYF.